This T cell receptor (beta chain) was observed in a study of blood T cell repertoires in COVID-19. Study background: PBMCs, B-cell-depleted T cells, or T cells were the source of the cDNA or gDNA that made up the material.

Seattle's enrolled individuals joined amid active infection and were then monitored longitudinally. The germline CDR1 and CDR2 sequences are SGHVS and FQNEAQ. The CDR3 runs 14 residues. V dropped 5 bases and J dropped 4 bases, with 12 bases sitting between them. Clones were sequenced by immunoSEQ multiplex PCR, and TCRdb holds only the in-frame ones, with some missing. Seen here are some 300,000 clones, about 87% observed once, and the top ten hold roughly 6.3%. The chain recombines TRBV7-8 with TRBJ2-1, with TRBD1 as a possible D gene (6 bases). This receptor was identified in a woman in her 50s with COVID-19, enrolled during active disease. The material sequenced was peripheral blood. CDR3 loop: CASSIPDRYNEQFF. CDR3 bases: TGTGCCAGCAGCATACCCGACAGGTACAATGAGCAGTTCTTC.